These 10 T cell receptor beta chains were sequenced from one sample in a study of beta chain features in type 1 diabetes. Their antigen targets remain unknown. Expressed TCRB transcripts were sequenced after all isolated RNA was converted to cDNA. Some clones are missing from TCRdb's copy, which holds only in-frame ones; the method was immunoSEQ multiplex PCR. The data show some 26,000 clones, with 68% seen just once and around 1.1% held by the top ten. Study-wide points: TCRB CDR3s were moderately but significantly shorter in Type 1 diabetes patients in all four CD4+ subsets.

The sequencing sample was made of stem cell memory CD4+ T cells from blood. These receptors all come from a woman between 40 and 55 years old with type 1 diabetes.

This clone appeared once. The rearrangement joins TRBV7-2 to TRBJ1-2; perhaps TRBD1 as D (6 bases). V lost 4 bases and J lost 8, with 14 bases in between. Germline CDR1 is SGHTA and CDR2 is FQGNSA. The CDR3 is 13 residues long. CDR3 residues: CASSSRTARGYTF. Written as DNA, the CDR3 is TGTGCCAGCAGCTCTCGGACAGCCCGGGGCTACACCTTC.

Only a few counts were recorded for this clone. This chain joins TRBV28 and TRBJ2-2; D not resolved. The ends were cut back, 8 bases at V and 7 bases at J, with 14 bases in the middle. This CDR3 contains 13 residues. Germline V gives CDR1 MDHEN, CDR2 SYDVKM. DNA for the CDR3: TGTGCCAGCGGTACACCTGGCGGCGGGGAGCTGTTTTTT. This translates into CASGTPGGGELFF.

V gene TRBV5-6 combines with J gene TRBJ2-1; D is perhaps TRBD1 (5 bases). Trimming cost V 6 bases and J 4 bases, with 26 bases left between them. Germline V gene sequence: CDR1 SGHDT, CDR2 YYEEEE. The CDR3 is 18 amino acids. CDR3 coding DNA: TGTGCCAGCACCCAATTAGGTGGATGGGGCAGCCCGTACAATGAGCAGTTCTTC. This codes for CASTQLGGWGSPYNEQFF.

The chain links TRBV4-3 to TRBJ2-6; 9 positions match TRBD2. Losses at the gene ends were 1 base for V and 2 bases for J; bases not matched to a gene: 6. The CDR3 totals 18 residues. CDR1 is LGHNA, CDR2 YSLEER, per germline. CDR3 in amino acids: CASSQVGLAGTGANVLTF. The CDR3 DNA reads TGCGCCAGCAGCCAAGTCGGGCTAGCGGGGACTGGGGCCAACGTCCTGACTTTC.

This rearrangement joins TRBV7-2 to TRBJ2-1, with D unclear. In germline, CDR1 is SGHTA, CDR2 FQGNSA. The CDR3 runs to 15 residues. V lost 1 base to trimming and J lost 0 bases, with 7 bases between them. The CDR3 here is CASSLDFGSYNEQFF. The CDR3 region has the DNA TGTGCCAGCAGCTTAGACTTCGGCTCCTACAATGAGCAGTTCTTC.

The CDR3 DNA sequence: TGTGCCAGCAGCTTAGCCGGCAGGGGAGACTACGAGCAGTACTTC. Translating it yields CASSLAGRGDYEQYF. V is TRBV7-2 and J is TRBJ2-7, with D tentatively TRBD1 (6 bases). The V and J ends lost 0 bases and 3 bases respectively, with 12 bases between them. In germline, CDR1 is SGHTA, CDR2 FQGNSA. The CDR3 is 15 residues long.

The chain is built from TRBV7-2 and TRBJ2-7; D gene unclear. CDR3 length equals 12 residues. CDR1 and CDR2 from the germline V gene are SGHTA and FQGNSA. Trimming stripped 5 bases from V and 3 bases from J, with 8 bases between. CDR3 bases: TGTGCCAGCAGCGGATCGGGCTACGAGCAGTACTTC. Residues: CASSGSGYEQYF.

The chain carries TRBV29-1 and TRBJ2-5, with 13 bases fitting TRBD2. The germline gives CDR1 SQVTM, CDR2 ANQGSEA. CDR3 size: 16 residues. With V trimmed by 7 bases and J by 3 bases, 11 bases remained unmatched. CDR3 DNA sequence: TGCAGCGGTGCCCCGCCCGGACTAGCGGGGGAAGAGACCCAGTACTTC. Amino acids: CSGAPPGLAGEETQYF.

This rearrangement joins TRBV2 to TRBJ2-2; 9 nucleotides align to TRBD2. This CDR3 spans 15 amino acids. J lost 4 bases, V lost 6 bases, and 6 bases had no gene match. In germline, CDR1 is SNHLY, CDR2 FYNNEI. This chain's CDR3 is CASRRSGSGTGELFF. DNA of the CDR3: TGTGCCAGCAGACGTAGCGGGAGTGGCACCGGGGAGCTGTTTTTT. Full variable domain (rest looked up from reference TRBV2 and TRBJ2-2): EPEVTQTPSHQVTQMGQEVILRCVPISNHLYFYWYRQILGQKVEFLVSFYNNEISEKSEIFDDQFSVERPDGSNFTLKIRSTKLEDSAMYFCASRRSGSGTGELFFGEGSRLTVL.

The chain joins TRBV11-2 to TRBJ2-5; TRBD2 is a possible D gene (5 bases). Germline loops: CDR1 SGHAT, CDR2 FQNNGV. CDR3 length: 14 amino acids. The V gene lost 2 bases and the J gene lost 2 bases, with 9 bases spanning the gap. CDR3 residues: CASSLSAAQETQYF. The CDR3 region has the DNA TGTGCCAGCAGCTTATCAGCGGCTCAAGAGACCCAGTACTTC.